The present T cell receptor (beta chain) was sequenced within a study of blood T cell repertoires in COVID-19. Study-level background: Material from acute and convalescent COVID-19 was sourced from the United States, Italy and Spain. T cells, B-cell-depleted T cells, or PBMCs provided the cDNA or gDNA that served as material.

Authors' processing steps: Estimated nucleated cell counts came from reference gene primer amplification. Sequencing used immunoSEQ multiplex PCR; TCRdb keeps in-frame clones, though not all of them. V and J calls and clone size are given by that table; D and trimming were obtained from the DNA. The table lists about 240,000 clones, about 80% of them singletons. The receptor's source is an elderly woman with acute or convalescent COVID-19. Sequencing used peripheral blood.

CDR3 DNA: TGTGCCAGCAGTTTCCACTTTGGACAGGGACAAGAGACCCAGTACTTC. The encoded protein is CASSFHFGQGQETQYF. The chain links TRBV6-2 or TRBV6-3 to TRBJ2-5, with 8 bases fitting TRBD1. Trimming at V came to 4 bases and at J to 2 bases, leaving 9 bases not matched to a gene. Germline CDR1 is MNHEY and CDR2 is SVGEGT. This CDR3 has 16 amino acids.